This TCR beta chain was identified in a study of T cells after yellow fever vaccination. Production of TCR cDNA was by 5'RACE template switching, which also added a universal primer site and UMIs. TCRdb re-derived calls from the 5' RACE reads in MiXCR, one entry per CDR3 protein. Of 400,000 to 650,000 distinct CDR3 sequences listed, about a fifth are singletons. This clonotype occurred a few times. Its cognate antigen is unknown. Study-level findings and limits: Researchers report a weaker secondary response that nonetheless peaked faster, day 5 versus 15. Contaminants from the bulk population, in the form of abundant clonotypes, could be found in FACS-sorted repertoires. Booster sampling recovered most clones from primary vaccination (approximately 96% CD4, around 88% CD8).

The material was PBMCs, obtained about 21 days after the first yellow fever vaccination. This TCR was sampled from a man younger than 35 who received the YFV17D yellow fever vaccine.

CDR3 DNA: TGTGCCAGCAGCCAAGATAAGGCAGGGGCCGAAAAACTGTTTTTT. The encoded protein is CASSQDKAGAEKLFF. The J gene is TRBJ1-4, the V gene TRBV4-2, with TRBD1 as a possible D gene (6 bases). Germline V gives CDR1 LGHNA, CDR2 YNFKEQ. This CDR3 contains 15 residues. V lost 0 bases to trimming and J lost 8 bases, with 13 bases between them.